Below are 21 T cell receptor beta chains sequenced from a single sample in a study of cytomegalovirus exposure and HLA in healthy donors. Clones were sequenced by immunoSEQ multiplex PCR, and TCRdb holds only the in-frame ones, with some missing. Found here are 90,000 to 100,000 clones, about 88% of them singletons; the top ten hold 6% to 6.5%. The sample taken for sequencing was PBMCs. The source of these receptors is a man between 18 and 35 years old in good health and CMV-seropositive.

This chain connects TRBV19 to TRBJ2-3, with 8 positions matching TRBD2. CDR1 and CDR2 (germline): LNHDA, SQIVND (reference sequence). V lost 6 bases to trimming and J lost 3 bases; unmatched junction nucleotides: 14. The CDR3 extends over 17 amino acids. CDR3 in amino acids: CASRGLFSGITTDTQYF. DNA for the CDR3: TGTGCCAGTAGGGGGCTGTTTAGCGGGATTACAACAGATACGCAGTATTTT.

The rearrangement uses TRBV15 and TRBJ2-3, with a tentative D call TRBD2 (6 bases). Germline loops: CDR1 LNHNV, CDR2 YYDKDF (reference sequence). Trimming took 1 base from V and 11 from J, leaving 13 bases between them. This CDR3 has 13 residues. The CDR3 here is CATSRVLASEQYF. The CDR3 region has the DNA TGTGCCACCAGCAGAGTTCTAGCGTCGGAGCAGTATTTT.

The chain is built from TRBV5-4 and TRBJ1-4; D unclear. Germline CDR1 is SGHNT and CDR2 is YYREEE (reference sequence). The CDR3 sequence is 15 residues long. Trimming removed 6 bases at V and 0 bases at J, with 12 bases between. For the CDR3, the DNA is TGTGCCAGCACCTGGTCCGGTGCAACTAATGAAAAACTGTTTTTT. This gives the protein CASTWSGATNEKLFF.

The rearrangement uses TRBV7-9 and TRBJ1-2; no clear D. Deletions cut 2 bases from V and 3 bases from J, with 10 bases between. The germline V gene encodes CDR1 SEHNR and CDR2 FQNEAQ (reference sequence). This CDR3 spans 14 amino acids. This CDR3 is CASSLKSGDYGYTF. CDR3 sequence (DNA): TGTGCCAGCAGCTTAAAGAGCGGGGACTATGGCTACACCTTC.

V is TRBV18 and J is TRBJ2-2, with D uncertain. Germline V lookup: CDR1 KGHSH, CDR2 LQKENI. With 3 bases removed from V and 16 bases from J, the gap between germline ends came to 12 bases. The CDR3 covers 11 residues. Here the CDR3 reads CASSPLGQWFF. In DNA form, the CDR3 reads TGTGCCAGCTCACCCCTTGGGCAGTGGTTTTTT.

The chain's CDR3 is CASSSQGSTYEQYF. CDR3 coding DNA: TGCGCCAGCAGCTCGCAGGGGTCAACCTACGAGCAGTACTTC. The rearrangement uses TRBV5-1 and TRBJ2-7; weak D call: TRBD1 (6 bases). Trimming pared 3 bases from V and 2 bases from J, leaving 12 bases between. CDR1 is SGHRS, CDR2 YFSETQ, per germline. The CDR3 contains 14 residues.

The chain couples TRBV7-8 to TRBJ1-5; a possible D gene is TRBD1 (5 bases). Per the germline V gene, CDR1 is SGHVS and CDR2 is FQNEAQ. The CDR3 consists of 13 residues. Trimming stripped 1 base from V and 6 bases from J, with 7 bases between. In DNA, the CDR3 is TGTGCCAGCAGCTTAGATGGGGCTCAGCCCCAGCATTTT. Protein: CASSLDGAQPQHF.

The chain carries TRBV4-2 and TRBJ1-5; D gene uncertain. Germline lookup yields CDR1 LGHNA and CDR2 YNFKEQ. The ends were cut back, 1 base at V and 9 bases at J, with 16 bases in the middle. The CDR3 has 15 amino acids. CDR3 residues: CASSQVEGSRGPQHF. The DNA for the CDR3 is TGTGCCAGCAGCCAAGTCGAGGGCTCTCGGGGGCCCCAGCATTTT.

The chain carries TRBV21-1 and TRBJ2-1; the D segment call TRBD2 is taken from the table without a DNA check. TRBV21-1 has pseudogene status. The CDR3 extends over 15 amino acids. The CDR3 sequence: CASSIRRTSGRRQFF. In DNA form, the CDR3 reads TGTGCCAGCAGCATCCGGAGGACTAGCGGGAGGCGGCAGTTCTTC.

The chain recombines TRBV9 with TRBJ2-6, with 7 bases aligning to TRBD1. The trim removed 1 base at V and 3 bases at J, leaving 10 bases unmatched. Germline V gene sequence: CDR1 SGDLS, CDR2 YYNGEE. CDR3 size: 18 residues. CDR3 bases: TGTGCCAGCAGCGTAACCAGGCGACAGGGCCTTGGGGCCAACGTCCTGACTTTC. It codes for CASSVTRRQGLGANVLTF.

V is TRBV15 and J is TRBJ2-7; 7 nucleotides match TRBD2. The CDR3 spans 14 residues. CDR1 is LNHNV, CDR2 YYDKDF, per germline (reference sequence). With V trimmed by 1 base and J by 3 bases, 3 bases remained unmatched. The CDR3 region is CATSRARGSYEQYF. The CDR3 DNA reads TGTGCCACCAGCAGAGCGCGGGGGAGCTACGAGCAGTACTTC. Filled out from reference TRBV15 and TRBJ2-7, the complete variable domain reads DAMVIQNPRYQVTQFGKPVTLSCSQTLNHNVMYWYQQKSSQAPKLLFHYYDKDFNNEADTPDNFQSRRPNTSFCFLDIRSPGLGDTAMYLCATSRARGSYEQYFGPGTRLTVT.

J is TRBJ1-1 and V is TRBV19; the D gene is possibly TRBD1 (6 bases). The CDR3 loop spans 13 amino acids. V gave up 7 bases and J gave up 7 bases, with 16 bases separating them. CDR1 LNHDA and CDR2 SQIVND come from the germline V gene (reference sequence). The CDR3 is CASMSRQGFEAFF. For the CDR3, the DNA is TGTGCCAGTATGTCGAGGCAGGGGTTTGAAGCTTTCTTT.

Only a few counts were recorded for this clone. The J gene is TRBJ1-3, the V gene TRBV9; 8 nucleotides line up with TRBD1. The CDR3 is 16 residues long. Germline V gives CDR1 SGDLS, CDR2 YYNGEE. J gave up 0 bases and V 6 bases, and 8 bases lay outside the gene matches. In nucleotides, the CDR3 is TGTGCCAGCAACCCGGGACAGGCCAGCTCTGGAAACACCATATATTTT. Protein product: CASNPGQASSGNTIYF.

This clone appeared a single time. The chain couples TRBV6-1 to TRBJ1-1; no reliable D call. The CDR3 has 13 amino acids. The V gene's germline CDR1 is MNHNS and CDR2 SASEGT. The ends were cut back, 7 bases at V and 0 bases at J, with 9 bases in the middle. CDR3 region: CASKQTMNTEAFF. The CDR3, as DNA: TGTGCCAGCAAACAGACAATGAACACTGAAGCTTTCTTT.

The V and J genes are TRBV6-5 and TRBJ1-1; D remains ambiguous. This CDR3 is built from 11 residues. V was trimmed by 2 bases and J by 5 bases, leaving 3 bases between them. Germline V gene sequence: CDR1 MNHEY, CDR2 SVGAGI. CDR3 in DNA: TGTGCCAGCAGTTACGAGACTGAAGCTTTCTTT. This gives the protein CASSYETEAFF.

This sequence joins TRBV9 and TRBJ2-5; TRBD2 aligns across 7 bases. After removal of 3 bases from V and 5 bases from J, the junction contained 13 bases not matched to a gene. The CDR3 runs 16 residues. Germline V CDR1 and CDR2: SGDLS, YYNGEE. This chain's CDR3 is CASSGELERGGETQYF. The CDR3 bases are TGTGCCAGCAGCGGAGAGCTGGAGCGGGGAGGGGAGACCCAGTACTTC.

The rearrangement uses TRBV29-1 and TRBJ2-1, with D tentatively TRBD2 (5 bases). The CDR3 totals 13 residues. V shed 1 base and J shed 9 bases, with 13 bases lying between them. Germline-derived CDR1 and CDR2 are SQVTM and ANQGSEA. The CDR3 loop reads CSVEGLPQREQFF. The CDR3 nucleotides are TGCAGCGTTGAAGGACTACCCCAGCGTGAGCAGTTCTTC.

CDR3 sequence reads: CASSLDRGGNTGELFF. Written as DNA, the CDR3 is TGCGCCAGCAGCTTGGACAGGGGCGGGAACACCGGGGAGCTGTTTTTT. J is TRBJ2-2 and V is TRBV5-1; 7 positions match TRBD1. The CDR3 runs 16 residues. V lost 0 bases to trimming and J lost 1 base; unmatched junction nucleotides: 3. Germline CDR1 and CDR2: SGHRS and YFSETQ.

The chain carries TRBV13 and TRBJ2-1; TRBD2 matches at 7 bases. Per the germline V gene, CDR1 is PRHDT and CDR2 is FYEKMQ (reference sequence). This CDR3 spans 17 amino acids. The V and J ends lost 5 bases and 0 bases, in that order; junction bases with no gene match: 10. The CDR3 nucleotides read TGTGCCAGCAGCGCCTTGACAGCGGGAAGCTCCTACAATGAGCAGTTCTTC. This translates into CASSALTAGSSYNEQFF.

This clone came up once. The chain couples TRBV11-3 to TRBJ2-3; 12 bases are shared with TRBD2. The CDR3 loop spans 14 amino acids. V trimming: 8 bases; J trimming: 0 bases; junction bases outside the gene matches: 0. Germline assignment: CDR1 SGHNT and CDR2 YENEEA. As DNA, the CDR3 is TGTGCCAGCGGACTAGCGGGGAGCACAGATACGCAGTATTTT. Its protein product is CASGLAGSTDTQYF.

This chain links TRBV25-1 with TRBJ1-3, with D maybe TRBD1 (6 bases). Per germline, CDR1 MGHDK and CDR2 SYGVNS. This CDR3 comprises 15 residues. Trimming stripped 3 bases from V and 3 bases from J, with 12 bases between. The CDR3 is CASSDMGAYGNTIYF. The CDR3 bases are TGTGCCAGCAGTGATATGGGGGCGTATGGAAACACCATATATTTT.